This T cell receptor (beta chain) was obtained from a study of sequential checkpoint blockade in melanoma. Overall study: Randomization was 1:1 between first-line nivolumab→ipilimumab and ipilimumab→nivolumab. After both sequences, patients received maintenance nivolumab.

The treatment was: randomized to nivolumab then ipilimumab (arm A) or the reverse (arm B). PBMC sorting kept live CD3+CD8+ cells without CD19 or CD56. Clones were sequenced by immunoSEQ multiplex PCR, and TCRdb holds only the in-frame ones, with some missing. The table lists about 8,200 clones, roughly 60% of them singletons, with 15% to 20% in the top ten. Trimming removed 3 bases from V and 4 bases from J; junction bases left unmatched: 6. Germline V gene sequence: CDR1 LNHDA, CDR2 SQIVND (reference sequence). This CDR3 is built from 14 residues. The table lists this clone with a few counts. This TCR was recovered from a human donor with melanoma. This rearrangement joins TRBV19 to TRBJ2-7, with 7 bases aligning to TRBD1. Here the sequenced sample was CD8+ T cells sorted from blood (inferred from file names), taken from a patient given nivolumab and ipilimumab in sequence. The DNA of the CDR3 is TGTGCCAGTAGTATCTCGGGACAGCCTTACGAGCAGTACTTC. Encoded protein: CASSISGQPYEQYF. The variable domain in full, with the rest retrieved from reference TRBV19 and TRBJ2-7, is DGGITQSPKYLFRKEGQNVTLSCEQNLNHDAMYWYRQDPGQGLRLIYYSQIVNDFQKGDIAEGYSVSREKKESFPLTVTSAQKNPTAFYLCASSISGQPYEQYFGPGTRLTVT.